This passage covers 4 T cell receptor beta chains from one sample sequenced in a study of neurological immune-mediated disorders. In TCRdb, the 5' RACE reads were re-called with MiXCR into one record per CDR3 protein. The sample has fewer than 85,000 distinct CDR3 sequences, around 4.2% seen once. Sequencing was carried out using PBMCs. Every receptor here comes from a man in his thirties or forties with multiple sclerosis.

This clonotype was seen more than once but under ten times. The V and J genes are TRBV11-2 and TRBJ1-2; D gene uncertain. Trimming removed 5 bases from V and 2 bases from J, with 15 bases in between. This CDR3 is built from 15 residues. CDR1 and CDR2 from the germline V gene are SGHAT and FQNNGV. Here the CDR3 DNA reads TGTGCCAGCAGCCCGACTTGGGAAAGCAACTATGGCTACACCTTC. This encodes CASSPTWESNYGYTF.

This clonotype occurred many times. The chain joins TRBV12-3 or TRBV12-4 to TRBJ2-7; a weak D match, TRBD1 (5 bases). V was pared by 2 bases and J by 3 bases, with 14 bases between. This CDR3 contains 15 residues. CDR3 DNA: TGTGCCAGCAGTTTATCTGGGGCGAACTACTACGAGCAGTACTTC. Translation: CASSLSGANYYEQYF.

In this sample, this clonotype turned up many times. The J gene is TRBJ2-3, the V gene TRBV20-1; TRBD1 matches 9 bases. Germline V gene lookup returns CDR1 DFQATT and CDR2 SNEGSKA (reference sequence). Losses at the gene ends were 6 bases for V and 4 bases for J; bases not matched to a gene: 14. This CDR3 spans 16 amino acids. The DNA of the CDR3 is TGCAGTGCACCGAAAGTACAGGGGGCGCGGCCAGATACGCAGTATTTT. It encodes CSAPKVQGARPDTQYF.

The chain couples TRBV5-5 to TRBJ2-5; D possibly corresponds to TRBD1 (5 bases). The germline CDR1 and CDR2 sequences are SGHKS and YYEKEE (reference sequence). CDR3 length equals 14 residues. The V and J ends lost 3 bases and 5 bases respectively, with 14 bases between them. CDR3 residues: CASSWGRVGETQYF. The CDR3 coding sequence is TGTGCCAGCAGCTGGGGCCGGGTCGGTGAGACCCAGTACTTC.